The next 14 T cell receptor beta chains were all read from a single sample in a study of CD8+ T cells in alopecia areata. Sorting used CD4, CD8alpha, NKG2D, NKG2ACE and other markers on pooled cutaneous lymph node cells. Reverse transcription of extracted RNA yielded cDNA, which provided the sequencing template. Sequenced by immunoSEQ multiplex PCR; TCRdb stores in-frame clones only, minus some. The sample has around 18,000 clones, none seen only once. Sequences were obtained from CD8+ T cells sorted from a lymph node. The receptor set was obtained from a C3H/HeJ mouse with alopecia areata. The strain's MHC: H2-k.

On this clone: Germline and genes: mouse. The read ends 4 residues before the CDR3 terminus; that terminus is restored from the germline J gene. The chain uses TRBV13-1 and TRBJ2-3, with TRBD2 matching over 11 bases. Germline loops: CDR1 NSHNY, CDR2 SYGAGN. This CDR3 is built from 15 residues. V shed 5 bases, J shed 0 bases, and the junction held 2 bases outside the gene matches. CDR3 residues: CASSRDWGSAETLYF. Incomplete CDR3 DNA: TGTGCCAGCAGCCGGGACTGGGGGAGTGCAGAA.

In the case of this clone: All gene names here are mouse names. The read halts 4 residues ahead of the CDR3 end, with the missing end drawn from the germline J gene. The chain joins TRBV31 to TRBJ2-7, with D perhaps matching TRBD2 (7 bases). V lost 0 bases and J 0 bases, leaving 12 bases between the germline ends. The CDR3 has 15 residues. Germline assignment: CDR1 GKSSPN and CDR2 SITVG. The sequenced CDR3 bases are TGTGCCTGGAGTCTAGAGGGGGGGAGCTCCTAT. Translation gives CAWSLEGGSSY. The full CDR3 is CAWSLEGGSSYEQYF.

This clone was picked up a small number of times. Genes and germline come from the mouse. The read gets to within 4 residues of the CDR3 end, and the germline J gene fills in the rest. The chain has TRBV1 and TRBJ2-4; 8 bases fit TRBD1. The CDR3 length is 15 residues. CDR1 NSQYPW and CDR2 LRSPGD come from the germline V gene (reference sequence). Incomplete CDR3 DNA: TGCACCTGCAGGCCCTCGGACAGGGAAAAAAAC. Protein: CTCRPSDREKN. The CDR3 reads in full as CTCRPSDREKNTLYF. The variable domain in full, with the rest retrieved from reference TRBV1 and TRBJ2-4, is VTLLEQNPRWRLVPRGQAVNLRCILKNSQYPWMSWYQQDLQKQLQWLFTLRSPGDKEVKSLPGADYLATRVTDTELRLQVANMSQGRTLYCTCRPSDREKNTLYFGAGTRLSVL.

Concerning this clone: Gene names and germline refer to mouse. The CDR3 is cut off 4 residues early in the read; its end comes from the germline J gene. J is TRBJ2-2 and V is TRBV13-2; 7 nucleotides match TRBD2. The V segment lost 2 bases and the J segment 1 base; nucleotides outside the gene matches: 5. CDR3 length equals 16 residues. Germline lookup yields CDR1 NNHNN and CDR2 SYGAGS (reference sequence). CDR3 DNA (partial): TGTGCCAGCGGTGACCCCTGGGGGTTAAACACCGGG. This translates into CASGDPWGLNTG. The complete CDR3 sequence is CASGDPWGLNTGQLYF.

The table lists this clone with many counts. Genes here carry mouse names. The observed sequence ends 4 residues before the CDR3 terminus, with the missing tail filled in from the germline J gene. The chain links TRBV13-3 to TRBJ1-1; 8 bases align to TRBD1. The junction had 1 base not matched to a gene; V was cut back by 3 bases and J by 0 bases. CDR1 is NNHDY, CDR2 SYVADS, per germline. The CDR3 is made up of 14 amino acids. The sequenced CDR3 bases are TGTGCCAGCAGTGTGGACAGGGCAAACACA. Amino acids: CASSVDRANT. The full-length CDR3 reads as CASSVDRANTEVFF.

Comments on this clone: These gene names are mouse names. Read data end 4 residues before the CDR3 end; the end is taken from the germline J gene. The chain couples TRBV24 to TRBJ2-1; 7 nucleotides match TRBD2. This CDR3 contains 15 residues. Germline V gene data show CDR1 as KGHTA and CDR2 as FRNEEI. The junction had 10 bases not matched to a gene; V was cut back by 8 bases and J by 3 bases. CDR3 region: CASQSGGVLYAEQFF. CDR3 DNA (partial): TGTGCCAGCCAGTCGGGGGGGGTCCTCTATGCT.

In this sample, this clone turned up a few times. Mouse gene names and germline throughout. Read coverage stops 4 residues before the CDR3 terminus; the germline J gene supplies the remainder. J is TRBJ1-1 and V is TRBV1; a possible D gene is TRBD1 (6 bases). V lost 0 bases to trimming and J lost 3 bases, with 11 bases between them. This CDR3 has 15 residues. Germline V gene lookup returns CDR1 NSQYPW and CDR2 LRSPGD (reference sequence). The DNA read from the CDR3 is TGCACCTGCAGTGCAGATGGGGCAGGGGACACA. Translation gives CTCSADGAGDT. The CDR3 in full is CTCSADGAGDTEVFF.

This clone was detected a few times. Gene names refer to mouse genes. The read ends 4 residues before the CDR3 terminus; that terminus is restored from the germline J gene. The V and J genes are TRBV13-3 and TRBJ1-2; no clear D. Between the trimmed V and J ends, which lost 2 bases and 0 bases, there was a span of 8 bases. The CDR3 contains 14 residues. Germline V CDR1 and CDR2: NNHDY, SYVADS. The CDR3 loop reads CASSEARANSDYTF. CDR3 DNA, as far as it was read: TGTGCCAGCAGTGAAGCCAGAGCAAACTCC.

This clone was recorded many times. Gene names and germline refer to mouse. The CDR3 goes on 4 residues after the read ends, and that part is filled in from the germline J gene. The V call is TRBV13-3, the J call TRBJ2-5; TRBD2 aligns across 8 bases. The CDR3 covers 14 residues. Germline V lookup: CDR1 NNHDY, CDR2 SYVADS. The sequenced CDR3 bases are TGTGCCAGCAGTGATTTGGGGGGGAAAGAC. Residues: CASSDLGGKD. The whole CDR3 is CASSDLGGKDTQYF.

This clone was seen only a few times. TCRdb's protein sequence differs at residue 13 from the translated DNA; the protein presented here follows the DNA. Germline and genes: mouse. The CDR3 reads CTCSAEGTNYNSPLYF. The DNA read from the CDR3 is TGCACCTGCAGTGCAGAAGGGACAAATTATAATTCGCCC. This sequence joins TRBV1 and TRBJ1-6; D is perhaps TRBD1 (6 bases). Sequencing ends 3 residues short of the CDR3 end; the germline J gene provides the rest. TRBJ1-6 falls under the ORF class, with uncertain function. Germline values: CDR1 NSQYPW, CDR2 LRSPGD (reference sequence). This CDR3 is built from 16 residues. V was pared by 0 bases and J by 4 bases, with 10 bases between.

In its sample, this clone was seen a few times. A mismatch at residue 10 separates the TCRdb protein from the translated DNA, so the protein presented here was translated from the DNA. Each gene name is a mouse one. The read ends 3 residues shy of where the CDR3 ends; the end is completed using the germline J gene. The chain uses TRBV19 and TRBJ1-6, with D perhaps matching TRBD1 (6 bases). TRBJ1-6 is an ORF, with its function uncertain. Germline CDR1 reads FNHDT; CDR2 reads SITEND (reference sequence). V lost 4 bases and J lost 4, with 6 bases in between. This CDR3 region has 13 residues. This CDR3 is CASSQGYNSPLYF. The part of the CDR3 DNA that was read is TGTGCCAGCAGTCAGGGGTATAATTCGCCC.

This clone was counted many times. Gene names refer to mouse genes. The CDR3 is cut off 4 residues early in the read; its end comes from the germline J gene. V usage is TRBV3 and J usage is TRBJ2-1; 7 bases map to TRBD2. CDR3 length equals 14 residues. Germline lookup yields CDR1 SNHLY and CDR2 FYNGKV (reference sequence). The trim removed 4 bases at V and 3 bases at J, leaving 3 bases unmatched. The sequenced part of the CDR3 DNA is TGTGCCAGCAGCTGGGGGGGGATCTATGCT. It specifies CASSWGGIYA. The whole CDR3 reads CASSWGGIYAEQFF.

This clone was counted a few times. Germline and genes here are mouse. The CDR3 is cut off 4 residues early in the read; its end comes from the germline J gene. This chain uses TRBV13-1 with TRBJ2-3; the match to TRBD2 covers 8 bases. Germline CDR1 is NSHNY and CDR2 is SYGAGN. The CDR3 runs 15 residues. V lost 4 bases, J lost 0 bases, and 4 bases stayed unmatched. The sequenced part of the CDR3 DNA is TGTGCCAGCAGTCCTGGGGGGCCAAGTGCAGAA. As protein: CASSPGGPSAE. The whole CDR3 sequence is CASSPGGPSAETLYF.

This clone is classed as medium-sized. Any gene name here is a mouse gene name. The read terminates 4 residues ahead of where the CDR3 ends, so the germline J gene completes it. The chain uses TRBV16 and TRBJ2-4, with 8 bases matching TRBD1. The CDR3 loop spans 12 amino acids. Germline V gene data show CDR1 as SGHSA and CDR2 as FRNQAP. The CDR3 bases that were read are TGTGCAAGCAGCTCAGGGGGCAAC. Translating it yields CASSSGGN. The full CDR3 sequence reads CASSSGGNTLYF. The full variable domain, rest sourced from reference TRBV16 and TRBJ2-4, is NAGVIQTPRHKVTGKGQEATLWCEPISGHSAVFWYRQTIVQGLEFLTYFRNQAPIDDSGMPKERFSAQMPNQSHSTLKIQSTQPQDSAVYLCASSSGGNTLYFGAGTRLSVL.